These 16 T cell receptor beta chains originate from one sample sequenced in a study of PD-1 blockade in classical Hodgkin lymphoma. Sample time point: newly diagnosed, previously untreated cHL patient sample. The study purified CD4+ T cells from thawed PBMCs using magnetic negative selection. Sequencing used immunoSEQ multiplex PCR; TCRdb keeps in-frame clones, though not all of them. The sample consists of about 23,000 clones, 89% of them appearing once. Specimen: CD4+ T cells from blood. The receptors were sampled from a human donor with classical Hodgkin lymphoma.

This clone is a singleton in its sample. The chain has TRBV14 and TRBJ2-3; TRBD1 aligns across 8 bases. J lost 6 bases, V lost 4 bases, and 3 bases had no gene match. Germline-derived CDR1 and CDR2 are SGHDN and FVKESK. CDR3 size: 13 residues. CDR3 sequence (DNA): TGTGCCAGCAGCCTACAGGGGGTGGATACGCAGTATTTT. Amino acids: CASSLQGVDTQYF.

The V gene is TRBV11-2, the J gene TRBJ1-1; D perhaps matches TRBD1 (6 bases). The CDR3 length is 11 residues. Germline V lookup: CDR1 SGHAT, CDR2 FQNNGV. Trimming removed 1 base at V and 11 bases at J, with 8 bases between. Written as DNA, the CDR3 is TGTGCCAGCAGCTTAGGAGGGGGGGCTTTCTTT. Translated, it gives CASSLGGGAFF.

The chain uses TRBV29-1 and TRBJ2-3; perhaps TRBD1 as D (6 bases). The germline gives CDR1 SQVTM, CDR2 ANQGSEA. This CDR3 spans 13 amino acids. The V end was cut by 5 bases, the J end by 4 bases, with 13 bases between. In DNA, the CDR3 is TGCAGCGTTCATCTGGACAGATCAGATACGCAGTATTTT. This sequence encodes CSVHLDRSDTQYF.

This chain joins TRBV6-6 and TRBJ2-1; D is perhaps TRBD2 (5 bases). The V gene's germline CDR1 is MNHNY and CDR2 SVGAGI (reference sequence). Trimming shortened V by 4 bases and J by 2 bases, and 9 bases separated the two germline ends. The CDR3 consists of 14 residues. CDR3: CASSFDGTYNEQFF. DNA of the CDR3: TGTGCCAGCAGTTTTGACGGGACCTACAATGAGCAGTTCTTC.

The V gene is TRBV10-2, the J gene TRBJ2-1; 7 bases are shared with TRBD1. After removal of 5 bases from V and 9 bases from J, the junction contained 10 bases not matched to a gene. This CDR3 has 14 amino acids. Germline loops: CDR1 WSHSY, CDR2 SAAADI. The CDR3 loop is CASSSGTAVGEQFF. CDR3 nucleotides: TGCGCCAGCAGTTCCGGGACAGCGGTTGGTGAGCAGTTCTTC.

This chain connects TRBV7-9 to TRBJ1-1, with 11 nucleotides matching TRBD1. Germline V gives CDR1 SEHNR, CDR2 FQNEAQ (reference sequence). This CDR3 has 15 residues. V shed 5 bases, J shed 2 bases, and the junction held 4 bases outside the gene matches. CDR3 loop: CASSPGTGGNTEAFF. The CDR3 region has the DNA TGTGCCAGCAGCCCCGGGACAGGGGGAAACACTGAAGCTTTCTTT.

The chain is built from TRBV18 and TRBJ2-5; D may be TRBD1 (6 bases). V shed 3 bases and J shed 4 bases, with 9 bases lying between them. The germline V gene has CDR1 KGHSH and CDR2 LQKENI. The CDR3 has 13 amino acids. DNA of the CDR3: TGTGCCAGCTCACCGCAGGGGTTAGAGACCCAGTACTTC. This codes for CASSPQGLETQYF.

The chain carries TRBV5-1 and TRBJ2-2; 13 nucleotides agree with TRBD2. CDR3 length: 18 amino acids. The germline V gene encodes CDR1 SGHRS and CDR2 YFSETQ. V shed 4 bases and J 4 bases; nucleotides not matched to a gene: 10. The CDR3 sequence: CASSLLGLAGVGTGELFF. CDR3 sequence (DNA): TGCGCCAGCAGCCTACTCGGACTAGCGGGAGTCGGCACCGGGGAGCTGTTTTTT.

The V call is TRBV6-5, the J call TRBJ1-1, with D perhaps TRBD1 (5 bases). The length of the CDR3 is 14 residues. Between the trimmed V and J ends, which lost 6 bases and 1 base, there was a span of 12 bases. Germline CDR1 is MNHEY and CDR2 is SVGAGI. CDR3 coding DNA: TGTGCCAGCAGGGGGTGGGGCGCGAACACTGAAGCTTTCTTT. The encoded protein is CASRGWGANTEAFF.

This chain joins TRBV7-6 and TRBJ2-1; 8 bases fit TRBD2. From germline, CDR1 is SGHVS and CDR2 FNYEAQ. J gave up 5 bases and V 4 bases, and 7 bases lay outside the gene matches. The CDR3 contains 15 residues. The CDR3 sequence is CASSSRTSRNNEQFF. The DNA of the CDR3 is TGTGCCAGCAGCTCCCGGACTAGCAGGAACAATGAGCAGTTCTTC.

The DNA for the CDR3 is TGTGCCACCAGCAGAGATACCATGCGGGCAGGGGGTATGGTTGAGCAGTTCTTC. Amino acid sequence: CATSRDTMRAGGMVEQFF. This chain links TRBV15 with TRBJ2-1; 7 nucleotides line up with TRBD1. V shed 0 bases and J 9 bases; nucleotides not matched to a gene: 17. This CDR3 is built from 18 residues. Germline V gene lookup returns CDR1 LNHNV and CDR2 YYDKDF (reference sequence).

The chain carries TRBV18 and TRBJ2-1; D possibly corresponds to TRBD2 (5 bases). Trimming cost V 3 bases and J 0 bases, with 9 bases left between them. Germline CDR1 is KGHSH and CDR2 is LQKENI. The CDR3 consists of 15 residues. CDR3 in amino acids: CASSPRRVSYNEQFF. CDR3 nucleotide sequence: TGTGCCAGCTCACCGAGGCGGGTCTCCTACAATGAGCAGTTCTTC.

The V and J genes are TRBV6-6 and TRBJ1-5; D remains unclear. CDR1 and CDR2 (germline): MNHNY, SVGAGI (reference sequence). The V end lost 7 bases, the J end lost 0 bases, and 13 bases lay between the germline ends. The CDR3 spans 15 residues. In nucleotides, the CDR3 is TGTGCCAGCAAGGATAGAGGGTTTAGCAATCAGCCCCAGCATTTT. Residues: CASKDRGFSNQPQHF.

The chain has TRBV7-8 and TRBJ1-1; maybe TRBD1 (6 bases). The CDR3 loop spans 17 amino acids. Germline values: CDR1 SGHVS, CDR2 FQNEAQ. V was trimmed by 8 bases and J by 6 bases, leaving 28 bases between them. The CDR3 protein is CASGPRGGLGLRAEAFF. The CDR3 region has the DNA TGTGCCAGCGGACCCAGAGGGGGACTGGGGCTGAGGGCTGAAGCTTTCTTT.

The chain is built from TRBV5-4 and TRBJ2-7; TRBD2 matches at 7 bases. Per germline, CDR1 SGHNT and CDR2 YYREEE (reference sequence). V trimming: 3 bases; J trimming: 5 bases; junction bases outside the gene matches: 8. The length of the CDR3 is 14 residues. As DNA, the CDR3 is TGTGCCAGCAGCTCAGGCGGGAGCAGTGACGAGCAGTACTTC. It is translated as CASSSGGSSDEQYF.

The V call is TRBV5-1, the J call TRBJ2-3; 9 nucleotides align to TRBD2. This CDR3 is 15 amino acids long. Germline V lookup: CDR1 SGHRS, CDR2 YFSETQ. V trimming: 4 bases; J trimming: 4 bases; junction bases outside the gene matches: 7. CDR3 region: CASSRGSGSADTQYF. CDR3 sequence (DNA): TGCGCCAGCAGCAGGGGTAGCGGGAGCGCAGATACGCAGTATTTT.